The clone carrying this T cell receptor (beta chain) was detected a few times. Its antigen is as yet unknown. TCRdb analysed the reads with MiXCR anew, one entry per CDR3 protein. The sample has roughly 200,000 distinct CDR3 sequences, about a sixth seen once. This specimen belongs to a study of T cell repertoires in cytomegalovirus infection. Study summary: CMV infection together with matching HLA type was indicated by public TCR beta signatures.

The trim removed 0 bases at V and 5 bases at J, leaving 5 bases unmatched. The germline V gene has CDR1 SGHNT and CDR2 YYREEE (reference sequence). There are 16 residues in the CDR3. Findings and caveats of the study: Within the response measured ex vivo, HLA-C-restricted CMV-specific TCR beta clonotypes were dominant. Based on cumulative public TCR beta family frequency, carriers of CMV plus the relevant HLA were identified.

The clonotype originates from a human donor in good health (CMV status not recorded). Some clones in this sample may be carry-over from other donors' samples. The gene calls are TRBV5-4 and TRBJ2-1; 10 bases map to TRBD2. Material for sequencing was CD8+ T cells from PBMCs. CDR3 in amino acids: CASSLGGTSANNEQFF. CDR3 DNA: TGTGCCAGCAGCTTGGGGGGGACTAGCGCGAACAATGAGCAGTTCTTC. The variable domain in full, completed from reference TRBV5-4 and TRBJ2-1, reads ETGVTQSPTHLIKTRGQQVTLRCSSQSGHNTVSWYQQALGQGPQFIFQYYREEENGRGNFPPRFSGLQFPNYSSELNVNALELDDSALYLCASSLGGTSANNEQFFGPGTRLTVL.